These 9 T cell receptor beta chains came from one sample sequenced in a study of response to subunit inactivated influenza vaccine. MiXCR, run by TCRdb on the RT-PCR reads, gives a single entry per CDR3 protein. The table shows hundreds of thousands of distinct CDR3 sequences, with approximately 14% occurring only once. Sequenced here: PBMCs from blood, sampled 14 days before vaccination. Receptors were obtained from a man in his fifties or sixties who received an inactivated influenza vaccine.

CDR3 bases: TGTGCCAGCTCACCGGAGGTTTCAACCGGGGAGCTGTTTTTT. This encodes CASSPEVSTGELFF. The genes are TRBV18 and TRBJ2-2, with D perhaps TRBD2 (5 bases). Germline V gene data show CDR1 as KGHSH and CDR2 as LQKENI. V was cut by 3 bases and J by 5 bases, with 10 bases left in between. The CDR3 runs to 14 residues.

The V call is TRBV4-3, the J call TRBJ2-1; D is ambiguous. Trimming cost V 0 bases and J 0 bases, with 6 bases left between them. CDR1 and CDR2 (germline): LGHNA, YSLEER. The CDR3 contains 15 residues. CDR3 residues: CASSQEEDSYNEQFF. The CDR3 DNA reads TGCGCCAGCAGCCAAGAAGAGGACTCCTACAATGAGCAGTTCTTC.

V gene TRBV19 combines with J gene TRBJ2-1, with 8 bases that match TRBD1. The length of the CDR3 is 15 residues. Per germline, CDR1 LNHDA and CDR2 SQIVND (reference sequence). V gave up 1 base and J gave up 7 bases; unmatched junction bases: 6. CDR3 coding DNA: TGTGCCAGTAGTATAGCTGGACAGGGTAGTAATGAGCAGTTCTTC. Its protein product is CASSIAGQGSNEQFF. Variable domain in full (rest from reference TRBV19 and TRBJ2-1): DGGITQSPKYLFRKEGQNVTLSCEQNLNHDAMYWYRQDPGQGLRLIYYSQIVNDFQKGDIAEGYSVSREKKESFPLTVTSAQKNPTAFYLCASSIAGQGSNEQFFGPGTRLTVL.

The V call is TRBV18, the J call TRBJ1-6, with D hard to call. CDR3 length: 13 residues. Germline assignment: CDR1 KGHSH and CDR2 LQKENI. Trimming took off 3 bases at V and 5 bases at J, with 5 bases between the two ends. CDR3 coding DNA: TGTGCCAGCTCACCCACTGATAATTCACCCCTCCACTTT. This codes for CASSPTDNSPLHF. Looking up the rest from reference TRBV18 and TRBJ1-6 gives the full variable domain: NAGVMQNPRHLVRRRGQEARLRCSPMKGHSHVYWYRQLPEEGLKFMVYLQKENIIDESGMPKERFSAEFPKEGPSILRIQQVVRGDSAAYFCASSPTDNSPLHFGNGTRLTVT.

This clonotype came up a few times. This chain joins TRBV9 and TRBJ2-3, with TRBD2 matching 9 bases. The length of the CDR3 is 18 residues. Germline assignment: CDR1 SGDLS and CDR2 YYNGEE. J was trimmed by 2 bases and V by 3 bases; bases with no gene match: 13. The DNA for the CDR3 is TGTGCCAGCAGCGCCCGAGAATTAGCGGGGGACCTCACAGATACGCAGTATTTT. Encoded protein: CASSARELAGDLTDTQYF.

The chain joins TRBV12-2 to TRBJ2-7; TRBD2 was called by the table and not checked on the DNA. TRBV12-2 is shown as a pseudogene. The CDR3 spans 16 residues. The CDR3 loop is CASRLKTSGVNYEQYF. DNA of the CDR3: TGTGCAAGTCGCTTAAAGACTAGCGGGGTAAACTACGAGCAGTACTTC.

This clonotype was observed a handful of times. This rearrangement joins TRBV4-3 to TRBJ2-5; D is undetermined. V was trimmed by 0 bases and J by 0 bases, leaving 8 bases between them. The CDR3 spans 15 residues. The germline gives CDR1 LGHNA, CDR2 YSLEER. CDR3 loop: CASSQDLPDQETQYF. CDR3 DNA sequence: TGCGCCAGCAGCCAAGATCTGCCGGACCAAGAGACCCAGTACTTC.

This clonotype came up a few times. This chain joins TRBV5-6 and TRBJ2-2; no definite D call. The CDR3 consists of 14 residues. With 5 bases removed from V and 4 bases from J, the gap between germline ends came to 12 bases. Germline-derived CDR1 and CDR2 are SGHDT and YYEEEE. CDR3 in DNA: TGTGCCAGCAGTCTCGCCAGCTTCACCGGGGAGCTGTTTTTT. Its protein is CASSLASFTGELFF.

This clonotype was seen a few times. V and J are TRBV14 and TRBJ2-7; 8 positions match TRBD1. Losses at the gene ends were 1 base for V and 4 bases for J; bases not matched to a gene: 6. The V gene's germline CDR1 is SGHDN and CDR2 FVKESK. The CDR3 is 15 amino acids. The CDR3 DNA follows: TGTGCCAGCAGCCAAGGCGCAGGGGGCGGATACGAGCAGTACTTC. It translates to CASSQGAGGGYEQYF.